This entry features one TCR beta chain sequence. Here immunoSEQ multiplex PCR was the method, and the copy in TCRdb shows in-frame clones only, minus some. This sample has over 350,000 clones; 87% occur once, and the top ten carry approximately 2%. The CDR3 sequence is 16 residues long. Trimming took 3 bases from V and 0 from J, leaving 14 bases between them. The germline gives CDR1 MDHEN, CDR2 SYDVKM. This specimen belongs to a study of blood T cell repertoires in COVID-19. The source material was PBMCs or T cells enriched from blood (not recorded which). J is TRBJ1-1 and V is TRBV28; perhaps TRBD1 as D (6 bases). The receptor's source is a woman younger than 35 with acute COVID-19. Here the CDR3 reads CASSFRLRGMNTEAFF. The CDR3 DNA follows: TGTGCCAGCAGTTTTAGACTCAGGGGCATGAACACTGAAGCTTTCTTT. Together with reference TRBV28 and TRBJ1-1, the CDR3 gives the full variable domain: DVKVTQSSRYLVKRTGEKVFLECVQDMDHENMFWYRQDPGLGLRLIYFSYDVKMKEKGDIPEGYSVSREKKERFSLILESASTNQTSMYLCASSFRLRGMNTEAFFGQGTRLTVV.